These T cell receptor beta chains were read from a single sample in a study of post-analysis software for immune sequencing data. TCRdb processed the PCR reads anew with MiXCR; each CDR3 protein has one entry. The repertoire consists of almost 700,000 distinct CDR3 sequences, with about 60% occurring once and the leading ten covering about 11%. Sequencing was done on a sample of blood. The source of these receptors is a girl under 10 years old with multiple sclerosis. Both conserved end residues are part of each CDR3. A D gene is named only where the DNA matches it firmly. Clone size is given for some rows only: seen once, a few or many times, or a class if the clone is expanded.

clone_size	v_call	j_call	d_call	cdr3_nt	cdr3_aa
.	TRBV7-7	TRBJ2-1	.	TGTGCTAGCAGCTTTGAGGAGGCGTATTGCAATGAGCAGTTCTTC	CASSFEEAYCNEQFF
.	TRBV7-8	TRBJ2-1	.	TGTGCCAGCGGACAGAGCTCCTACAATGAGCAGCTCTTC	CASGQSSYNEQLF
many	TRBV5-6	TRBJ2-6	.	TGTGCCAGCAGTTTCGGGTCTGGGGCCAACGTCCTGACTTTC	CASSFGSGANVLTF
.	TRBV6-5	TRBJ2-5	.	TGTGCCAGCAGTTATTTAGGGCAGATCCAAGAGACCCAGTACTTC	CASSYLGQIQETQYF
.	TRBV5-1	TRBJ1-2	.	TGTGCCAGTTCCTTCGGGGGGGACTATGGCTACACCTTC	CASSFGGDYGYTF
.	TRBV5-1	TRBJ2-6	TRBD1	TGCGCCAGCAGCACCGGGACAGCCTCTGGGGCCAACGTCCTGACTTTC	CASSTGTASGANVLTF
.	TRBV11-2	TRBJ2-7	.	TGTGCCAGCAGCTCGGAGGGCCGACTTGCCCAGTACTTC	CASSSEGRLAQYF
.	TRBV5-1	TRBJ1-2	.	TGCGCCAGCAGCTCACAGGGATATCTTGGCTACACCTTC	CASSSQGYLGYTF
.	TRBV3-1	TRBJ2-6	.	TGTGCCAGCAGCCACTTTGGAAGTGGGGCCAACGTCCTGACTTTC	CASSHFGSGANVLTF
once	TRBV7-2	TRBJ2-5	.	TGTGCCAGCAGCGGGCGGAGATCAACCCAAGAGACCCAGTACTTC	CASSGRRSTQETQYF
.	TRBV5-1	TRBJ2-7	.	TGCGCCAGCAGCCCCCACGGAACAGAGCAGTACTTC	CASSPHGTEQYF
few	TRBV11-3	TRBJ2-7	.	TGTGCCAGCAGCTTAAGTGCTGGGGGGCTGTACGAGCAGTACTTC	CASSLSAGGLYEQYF
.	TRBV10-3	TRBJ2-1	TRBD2	TGTGCCATCAGTGAGGACGTAGCGGGATATGAGCAGTTCTTC	CAISEDVAGYEQFF
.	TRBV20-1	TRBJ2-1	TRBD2	TGCAGTGCTAATCGGCTAGCGGGTGGAGGCTCCTACAATGAGCAGTTCTTC	CSANRLAGGGSYNEQFF
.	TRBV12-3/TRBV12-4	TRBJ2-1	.	TGTGCCAGCAGTCCTCGAGGACTACGCCCGTACAATGAGCAGTTCTTC	CASSPRGLRPYNEQFF
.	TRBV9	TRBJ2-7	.	TGTGCCAGCAGCCCCTTCGGGGAGACCCTGTACTTC	CASSPFGETLYF
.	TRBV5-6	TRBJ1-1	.	TGTGCCAGCAGCGGTACGACGGACACTGAAGCTTTCTTT	CASSGTTDTEAFF
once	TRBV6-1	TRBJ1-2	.	TGTGCCAGCAGTGAGGAAGGCTACACCTTC	CASSEEGYTF
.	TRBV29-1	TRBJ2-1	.	TGCAGCGTTGTCAGCTCGGGTGAGCAGTTCTTC	CSVVSSGEQFF
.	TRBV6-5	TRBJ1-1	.	TGTGCCAGCAGTTACGGGGCGGGGCCTGAAGCTTTCTTT	CASSYGAGPEAFF
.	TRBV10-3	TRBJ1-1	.	TGTGCCATCAGTGTGGGAGGGAACACTGAAGCTTTCTTT	CAISVGGNTEAFF
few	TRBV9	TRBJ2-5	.	TGTGCCAGCAGCGTAGCAGAGGGCCCGATCCAAGAGACCCAGTACTTC	CASSVAEGPIQETQYF
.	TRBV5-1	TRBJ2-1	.	TGCGCCAGCAAAAAGACAGGGGACTACTCCTACAATGAGCAGTTCTTC	CASKKTGDYSYNEQFF
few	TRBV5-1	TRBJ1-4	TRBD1	TGCGCCAGCAGCCCACAGGGGATAGGTGAAAAACTGTTTTTT	CASSPQGIGEKLFF
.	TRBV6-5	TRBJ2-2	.	TGTGCCAGCAGTTACCAAACCGGGGAGCTGTTTTTT	CASSYQTGELFF
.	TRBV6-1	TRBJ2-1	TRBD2	TGTGCCAGCAGCGGGACTAGCGGGGGGTACCTTTTGGATGAGCAGTTCTTC	CASSGTSGGYLLDEQFF
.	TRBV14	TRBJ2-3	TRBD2	TGTGCCAGCAGCCAGTTCCGAGCGGGAGTAGGTACAGATACGCAGTATTTT	CASSQFRAGVGTDTQYF
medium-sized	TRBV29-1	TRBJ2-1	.	TGCAGCGTTCCACCATCGGACACCTCCTACAATGAGCAGTTCTTC	CSVPPSDTSYNEQFF
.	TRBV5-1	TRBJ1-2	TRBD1	TGCGCCAGCAGCCTCCAGGGGGCGCGGAGCAATAACTATGGCTACACCTTC	CASSLQGARSNNYGYTF
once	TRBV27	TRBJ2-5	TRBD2	TGTGCCAGCACAACGACTAGCGGGGGGTACCTGCGCAATGAGCAGTACTTC	CASTTTSGGYLRNEQYF
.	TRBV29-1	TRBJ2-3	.	TGCAGCTTACAAAGTGCGGTCCGGGATACGCAGTATTTT	CSLQSAVRDTQYF
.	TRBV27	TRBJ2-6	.	TGTGCCAGCAGTTTACGAGGAAGGGTCTCTAGGGCCAACGTCCTGACTTTC	CASSLRGRVSRANVLTF
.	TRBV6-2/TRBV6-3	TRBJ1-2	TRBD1	TGTGCCAGCAGTTACCTTGGGACAGGGGACTATGGCTACACCTTC	CASSYLGTGDYGYTF
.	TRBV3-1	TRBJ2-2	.	TGTGCCAGCAGCCAATTAAACGGCGACACCGGGGAGCTGTTTTTT	CASSQLNGDTGELFF
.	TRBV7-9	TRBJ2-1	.	TGTGCCAGCAGCTTATTTAGTTCCTACAATGAGCAGTTCTTC	CASSLFSSYNEQFF
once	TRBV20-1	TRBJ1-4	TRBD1	TGCAGTGCTGACAGGGGGACGACTAATGAAAAACTGTTTTTT	CSADRGTTNEKLFF
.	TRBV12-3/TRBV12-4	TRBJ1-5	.	TGTGCCAGCAGCCCTGAGGGAATCAAGAGCAATCAGCCCCAGCATTTT	CASSPEGIKSNQPQHF
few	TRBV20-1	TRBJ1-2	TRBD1	TGCAGTGCTAGTCCATTTGAGACAGGGCGTCGAGCTAACTATGGCTACACCTTC	CSASPFETGRRANYGYTF
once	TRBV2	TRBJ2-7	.	TGTGCCAGCAGCTGGGAAGGCTACGAGCAGTACTTC	CASSWEGYEQYF
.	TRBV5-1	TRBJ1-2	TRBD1	TGCGCCAGCAGCTTGGGGCAGGGGGGTACCCTCAACTATGGCTACACCTTC	CASSLGQGGTLNYGYTF
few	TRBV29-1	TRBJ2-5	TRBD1	TGCAGCGTTAAACTGACAGGGGGTCGACTGGAGACCCAGTACTTC	CSVKLTGGRLETQYF
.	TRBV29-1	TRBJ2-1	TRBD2	TGCAGCGCTCCGGGGCGGGGGGTAAATGAGCAGTTCTTC	CSAPGRGVNEQFF
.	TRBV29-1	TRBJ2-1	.	TGCAGCGTTGAAACCACCCTGGGACACAGCTCCTACAATGAGCAGTTCTTC	CSVETTLGHSSYNEQFF
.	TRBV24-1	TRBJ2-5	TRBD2	TGTGCCACCAGTGATGAGACTAGCGGAGAGACCCAGTACTTC	CATSDETSGETQYF
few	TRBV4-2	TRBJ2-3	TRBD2	TGTGCCAGCAGCCAAGGGGCGGGAGGCCTAGCGGCAGATACGCAGTATTTT	CASSQGAGGLAADTQYF
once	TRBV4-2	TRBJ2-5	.	TGTGCCAGCAGCCAAGATCATCTTGCCGTAGGGGAGACCCAGTACTTC	CASSQDHLAVGETQYF
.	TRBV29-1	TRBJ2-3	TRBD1	TGCAGCGTTAAGGGACAGGGGGGCACAGATACGCAGTATTTT	CSVKGQGGTDTQYF
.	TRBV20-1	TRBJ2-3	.	TGCAGTGCCCTCGGGACAACATATACAGATACGCAGTATTTT	CSALGTTYTDTQYF
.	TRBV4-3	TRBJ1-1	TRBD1	TGCGCCAGCAGCCAACTGGGGGGACAGTTGGCTTTCTTT	CASSQLGGQLAFF
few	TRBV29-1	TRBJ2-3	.	TGCAGCGTTGTTCAGGGCACAGATACGCAGTATTTT	CSVVQGTDTQYF
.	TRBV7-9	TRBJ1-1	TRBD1	TGTGCCAGCAGCCCGCAACAGGGGGAGGAAATTGAAGCTTTCTTT	CASSPQQGEEIEAFF
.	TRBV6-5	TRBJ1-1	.	TGTGCCAGCAGCAAACAGGGCAGGGGCACTGAAGCTTTCTTT	CASSKQGRGTEAFF
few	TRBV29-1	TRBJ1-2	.	TGCAGCGATAGGGACACCTATGGCTACACCTTC	CSDRDTYGYTF
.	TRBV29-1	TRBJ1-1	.	TGCAGCGTTGGGTACTCACAGAACACTGAAGCTTTCTTT	CSVGYSQNTEAFF